The 4 T cell receptor beta chains below were found in one sample sequenced in a study of regulatory T cells in long-lasting Graves disease. Time point: newly diagnosed GD, antithyroid drugs for less than 3 months. The TCR library was made from RNA that had been extracted from PBMCs in TRIzol. CDR3-region Arm-PCR and iRepertoire HTBI primers produced the TCR beta libraries. TCRdb analysed the multiplex PCR reads with MiXCR anew, one entry per CDR3 protein. The table lists roughly 510,000 distinct CDR3 sequences, approximately 16% of them singletons, with 9.5% to 15% in the top ten. The same specimen was also included in a second study, on T cells in Graves' hyperthyroidism and ophthalmopathy.

The sequencing used peripheral blood mononuclear cells (PBMCs), collected at new diagnosis, from a patient treated with antithyroid drugs. The receptors were sampled from a man younger than 35 with Graves disease.

This clonotype has ten or more counts. The genes are TRBV11-2 and TRBJ1-1; D call uncertain. Trimming took 6 bases from V and 0 from J, leaving 8 bases between them. The CDR3 is made up of 13 amino acids. The V gene's germline CDR1 is SGHAT and CDR2 FQNNGV. CDR3 sequence reads: CASRTTLNTEAFF. CDR3 in DNA: TGTGCCAGCAGGACAACGCTGAACACTGAAGCTTTCTTT.

In this sample, this clonotype turned up many times. The chain carries TRBV6-2 or TRBV6-3 and TRBJ2-1; D remains unclear. CDR1 is MNHEY and CDR2 is SVGEGT in the germline V gene. V dropped 8 bases and J dropped 3 bases, with 11 bases sitting between them. The CDR3 sequence is 13 residues long. The DNA for the CDR3 is TGTGCCAGCTATGGCGGTAGCTACAATGAGCAGTTCTTC. Residues: CASYGGSYNEQFF.

The table lists this clonotype with many counts. This rearrangement joins TRBV30 to TRBJ1-1; 7 bases line up with TRBD1. This CDR3 is 14 amino acids long. Germline V gene sequence: CDR1 GTSNPN, CDR2 SVGIG (reference sequence). V was pared by 3 bases and J by 11 bases, with 15 bases of the junction left unmatched. In nucleotides, the CDR3 is TGTGCCTGGAGCCGAGCCGCCAGACAGGGTGGTGCTTTCTTT. This gives the protein CAWSRAARQGGAFF.

This clonotype has a count of ten or more. CDR3: CASRGQKYMNTEAFF. CDR3 coding DNA: TGTGCCAGCAGAGGACAGAAATACATGAACACTGAAGCTTTCTTT. This chain connects TRBV5-6 to TRBJ1-1; possibly TRBD1 for D (6 bases). CDR1 and CDR2 from the germline V gene are SGHDT and YYEEEE. Trimming took off 5 bases at V and 0 bases at J, with 14 bases between the two ends. This CDR3 is 15 amino acids long.